The following is a TCR beta chain sequence with its context. What it binds is not known. These data belong to a study of CD8+ T cells in alopecia areata. Study at large: Patients in the treated group were given tofacitinib by mouth, 5 to 10 mg twice a day. For treated patients, severity scores reflected the percentage of scalp area affected. Study-wide results and limits: The presence of one nonresponder keeps the tie between baseline CD8+ expansion and response uncertain.

The treatment was: oral pan-JAK inhibitor, 5-10 mg twice daily. The germline V gene has CDR1 SGHRS and CDR2 YFSETQ. V gave up 0 bases and J gave up 5 bases, with 12 bases separating them. The CDR3 totals 15 residues. Extracted RNA was reverse transcribed, and the resulting cDNA served as sequencing template. The table came from immunoSEQ multiplex PCR; TCRdb's copy has only in-frame clones and leaves some out. The sample has 79,000 or so clones; around 61% are singletons. The V gene is TRBV5-1, the J gene TRBJ2-1; D is perhaps TRBD1 (5 bases). The sequence derives from a human donor with alopecia areata. The sequenced sample was CD8+ T cells sorted from blood, obtained at week 24, from a patient treated with tofacitinib. The CDR3 bases are TGCGCCAGCAGCTTGGGGCAGGGAATCGACAATGAGCAGTTCTTC. It encodes CASSLGQGIDNEQFF.